This is a list of T cell receptor beta chains from one sample in a study of blood T cell repertoires in COVID-19. Measured with immunoSEQ multiplex PCR; TCRdb has only the in-frame clones, and not every one. The repertoire holds roughly 69,000 clones, with about 86% as singletons. Sequencing input: peripheral blood. These receptors all stem from a human donor in a cohort sampled during active COVID-19. The CDR3 runs from the conserved cysteine through the conserved F or W. Fields, in order: clone size, V gene, D gene, J gene, CDR3 protein, CDR3 DNA. The D gene is left open where the match is weak. Expanded clones get a size class; other rows say once, few or many, or leave the size out.

clone_size: -
v_call: TRBV9
d_call: TRBD1
j_call: TRBJ1-2
cdr3_aa: CASSVAGQDVGYTF
cdr3_nt: TGTGCCAGCAGCGTAGCCGGACAGGATGTTGGCTACACCTTC

clone_size: -
v_call: TRBV28
d_call: -
j_call: TRBJ1-1
cdr3_aa: CASKEKNTEAFF
cdr3_nt: TGTGCCAGCAAGGAGAAGAACACTGAAGCTTTCTTT

clone_size: -
v_call: TRBV4-3
d_call: TRBD1
j_call: TRBJ2-7
cdr3_aa: CASSHVGQVGPYEQYF
cdr3_nt: TGCGCCAGCAGCCACGTCGGACAGGTAGGCCCCTACGAGCAGTACTTC

clone_size: -
v_call: TRBV9
d_call: TRBD1
j_call: TRBJ1-6
cdr3_aa: CASSEDRGIRNSPLHF
cdr3_nt: TGTGCCAGCAGCGAGGACAGGGGAATTAGGAATTCACCCCTCCACTTT

clone_size: once
v_call: TRBV9
d_call: TRBD1
j_call: TRBJ1-2
cdr3_aa: CASSARGTGGANYGYTF
cdr3_nt: TGTGCCAGCAGCGCTAGGGGGACAGGGGGTGCTAACTATGGCTACACCTTC

clone_size: -
v_call: TRBV19
d_call: -
j_call: TRBJ2-2
cdr3_aa: CASSIRRGGELFF
cdr3_nt: TGTGCCAGTAGTATTAGGCGGGGCGGGGAGCTGTTTTTT

clone_size: -
v_call: TRBV19
d_call: TRBD1
j_call: TRBJ2-7
cdr3_aa: CASGWTGGDEQYF
cdr3_nt: TGTGCCAGTGGCTGGACAGGGGGCGACGAGCAGTACTTC

clone_size: -
v_call: TRBV5-1
d_call: -
j_call: TRBJ2-7
cdr3_aa: CASSLGDNTYEQYF
cdr3_nt: TGCGCCAGCAGCTTGGGGGACAATACCTACGAGCAGTACTTC

clone_size: -
v_call: TRBV7-8
d_call: -
j_call: TRBJ1-5
cdr3_aa: CASSASTGTYQPQHF
cdr3_nt: TGTGCCAGCAGCGCGAGCACAGGGACCTATCAGCCCCAGCATTTT

clone_size: -
v_call: TRBV5-8
d_call: -
j_call: TRBJ2-7
cdr3_aa: CASTGGAVEQYF
cdr3_nt: TGTGCCAGCACTGGGGGCGCTGTGGAGCAGTACTTC

clone_size: -
v_call: TRBV4-1
d_call: -
j_call: TRBJ1-1
cdr3_aa: CASSQGADEAFF
cdr3_nt: TGCGCCAGCAGCCAAGGTGCGGATGAAGCTTTCTTT

clone_size: -
v_call: TRBV19
d_call: -
j_call: TRBJ2-7
cdr3_aa: CASRERQYEQYF
cdr3_nt: TGTGCCAGTAGGGAAAGACAGTACGAGCAGTACTTC

clone_size: -
v_call: TRBV5-1
d_call: -
j_call: TRBJ2-3
cdr3_aa: CASSDRLDTQYF
cdr3_nt: TGCGCCAGCTCTGACAGGCTAGATACGCAGTATTTT

clone_size: -
v_call: TRBV6-4
d_call: -
j_call: TRBJ2-3
cdr3_aa: CASSDSPETDTQYF
cdr3_nt: TGTGCCAGCAGTGACTCGCCAGAAACAGATACGCAGTATTTT

clone_size: -
v_call: TRBV5-6
d_call: TRBD1
j_call: TRBJ2-1
cdr3_aa: CASSPGTGWYEQFF
cdr3_nt: TGTGCCAGCAGCCCGGGGACAGGATGGTATGAGCAGTTCTTC

clone_size: few
v_call: TRBV19
d_call: TRBD1
j_call: TRBJ2-7
cdr3_aa: CASSRQGEGSYEQYF
cdr3_nt: TGTGCCAGTAGTCGACAGGGGGAAGGCTCCTACGAGCAGTACTTC

clone_size: -
v_call: TRBV29-1
d_call: TRBD2
j_call: TRBJ2-7
cdr3_aa: CSVAGTSGKYEQYF
cdr3_nt: TGCAGCGTAGCCGGGACTAGCGGGAAGTACGAGCAGTACTTC

clone_size: few
v_call: TRBV19
d_call: -
j_call: TRBJ1-3
cdr3_aa: CASGLLKSSGNTIYF
cdr3_nt: TGTGCCAGCGGACTCCTCAAGAGCTCTGGAAACACCATATATTTT

clone_size: -
v_call: TRBV2
d_call: TRBD1
j_call: TRBJ1-6
cdr3_aa: CASRRDRPMSSYNSPLHF
cdr3_nt: TGTGCCAGCAGGAGGGACAGGCCGATGAGCTCCTATAATTCACCCCTCCACTTT

clone_size: once
v_call: TRBV5-1
d_call: -
j_call: TRBJ2-3
cdr3_aa: CASSKPYWDTTSTDTQYF
cdr3_nt: TGCGCCAGCAGCAAACCATATTGGGACACCACTAGCACAGATACGCAGTATTTT

clone_size: -
v_call: TRBV6-2/TRBV6-3
d_call: TRBD2
j_call: TRBJ2-7
cdr3_aa: CASSLTGLANYEQYF
cdr3_nt: TGTGCCAGCAGCTTGACTGGACTAGCGAACTACGAGCAGTACTTC

clone_size: few
v_call: TRBV3-1/TRBV3-2
d_call: -
j_call: TRBJ2-7
cdr3_aa: CASSQVNSYEQYF
cdr3_nt: TGTGCCAGCAGCCAAGTCAACAGCTACGAGCAGTACTTC

clone_size: -
v_call: TRBV4-2
d_call: -
j_call: TRBJ1-1
cdr3_aa: CASSQRGGLAEAFF
cdr3_nt: TGTGCCAGCAGCCAAAGAGGAGGACTGGCTGAAGCTTTCTTT

clone_size: -
v_call: TRBV24-1
d_call: TRBD1
j_call: TRBJ2-7
cdr3_aa: CATSDPDRPYEQYF
cdr3_nt: TGTGCCACCAGTGACCCGGACAGGCCCTACGAGCAGTACTTC

clone_size: -
v_call: TRBV5-4
d_call: -
j_call: TRBJ2-7
cdr3_aa: CASSLNFGFEQYF
cdr3_nt: TGTGCCAGCAGCTTGAATTTCGGGTTCGAGCAGTACTTC